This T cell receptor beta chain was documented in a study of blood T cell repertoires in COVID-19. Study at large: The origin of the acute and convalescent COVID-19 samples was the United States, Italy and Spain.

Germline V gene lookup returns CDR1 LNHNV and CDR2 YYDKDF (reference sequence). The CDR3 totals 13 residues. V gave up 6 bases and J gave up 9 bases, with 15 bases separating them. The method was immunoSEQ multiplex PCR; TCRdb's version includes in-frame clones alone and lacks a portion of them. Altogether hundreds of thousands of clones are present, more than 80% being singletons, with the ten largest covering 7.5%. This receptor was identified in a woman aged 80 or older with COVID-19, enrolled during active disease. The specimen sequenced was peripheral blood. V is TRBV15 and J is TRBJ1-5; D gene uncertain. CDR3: CATSYEGRRPQHF. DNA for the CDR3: TGTGCCACCAGTTATGAGGGTCGAAGGCCCCAGCATTTT.